This T cell receptor beta chain came from a study of T cell changes during pregnancy in multiple sclerosis. Only in-frame clones appear in the TCRdb table, and some are missing; sequencing was by immunoSEQ multiplex PCR. Of approximately 60,000 clones listed, 80% to 95% are singletons. CDR1 and CDR2 from the germline V gene are SEHNR and FQNEAQ (reference sequence). V shed 5 bases, J shed 6 bases, and the junction held 3 bases outside the gene matches. The CDR3 runs 14 residues. The J gene is TRBJ2-3, the V gene TRBV7-9; 12 nucleotides match TRBD2. The receptor's source is a female donor with multiple sclerosis, enrolled in a pregnancy study. Sample: peripheral blood, taken in the first trimester of pregnancy. The CDR3 coding sequence is TGTGCCAGCAGCCGACTAGCGGGAGTTGATACGCAGTATTTT. This encodes CASSRLAGVDTQYF.